These 13 T cell receptor beta chains were all obtained from the same sample, sequenced in a study of blood T cell repertoires in COVID-19. This table comes from immunoSEQ multiplex PCR, and its TCRdb copy is limited to in-frame clones, with some not included. The top ten clones hold 0.87% of a sample with approximately 270,000 clones, around 85% of them seen once. The sample was peripheral blood. Receptors were obtained from a human donor with COVID-19, enrolled during active disease. The donor label of this sample is uncertain.

The V gene is TRBV18, the J gene TRBJ1-4, with TRBD1 identical over 9 bases. This CDR3 comprises 13 residues. Germline V CDR1 and CDR2: KGHSH, LQKENI. V was pared by 3 bases and J by 17 bases, with 10 bases of the junction left unmatched. The CDR3: CASSPSGGTGKFF. CDR3 in DNA: TGTGCCAGCTCACCCTCCGGGGGGACAGGGAAATTTTTT.

The chain employs TRBV9 and TRBJ2-2; the match to TRBD2 covers 9 bases. CDR3 length: 18 residues. V gave up 6 bases and J gave up 2 bases; unmatched junction bases: 14. The germline gives CDR1 SGDLS, CDR2 YYNGEE. The CDR3 coding sequence is TGTGCCAGCATCACTGCCCCACTAGCGGGTCCTAACACCGGGGAGCTGTTTTTT. Protein sequence: CASITAPLAGPNTGELFF.

The chain couples TRBV11-3 to TRBJ2-3; no reliable D call. The V and J ends lost 1 base and 0 bases respectively, with 5 bases between them. Germline CDR1 reads SGHNT; CDR2 reads YENEEA. This CDR3 contains 14 residues. The CDR3 is CASSLGLSTDTQYF. CDR3 bases: TGTGCCAGCAGCTTAGGTCTTAGCACAGATACGCAGTATTTT.

This chain uses TRBV11-2 with TRBJ2-7; 10 positions match TRBD2. Germline CDR1 and CDR2: SGHAT and FQNNGV. This CDR3 spans 15 amino acids. Trimming took 4 bases from V and 6 from J; bases not matched to a gene: 9. For the CDR3, the DNA is TGTGCCAGCAGCTCAGGCGCTAGCGGGAGTAGCGAGCAGTACTTC. This sequence encodes CASSSGASGSSEQYF.

This clone is a singleton in its sample. The CDR3 is CASTSDRGFVDEQFF. The CDR3 DNA reads as TGTGCCAGCACCTCAGACAGGGGGTTCGTCGATGAGCAGTTCTTC. The V and J genes are TRBV7-9 and TRBJ2-1; 9 positions match TRBD1. After removal of 7 bases from V and 8 bases from J, the junction contained 12 bases not matched to a gene. The CDR3 length is 15 residues. Germline CDR1 is SEHNR and CDR2 is FQNEAQ (reference sequence).

The J gene is TRBJ1-5, the V gene TRBV28, with TRBD1 identical over 10 bases. The CDR3 loop spans 15 amino acids. The junction had 4 bases not matched to a gene; V was cut back by 6 bases and J by 2 bases. Germline CDR1 and CDR2: MDHEN and SYDVKM. This chain's CDR3 is CASREGQGGNQPQHF. The CDR3 region has the DNA TGTGCCAGCAGGGAAGGACAGGGGGGCAATCAGCCCCAGCATTTT.

This chain connects TRBV19 to TRBJ1-1, with no clear D. Trimming removed 6 bases from V and 5 bases from J, with 16 bases in between. Germline V gene sequence: CDR1 LNHDA, CDR2 SQIVND (reference sequence). The CDR3 length is 14 residues. The CDR3 nucleotides are TGTGCCAGTAGGCCGGGGAGAGAAGGGACTGAAGCTTTCTTT. It codes for CASRPGREGTEAFF.

V is TRBV6-1 and J is TRBJ1-1, with D perhaps matching TRBD1 (5 bases). Germline assignment: CDR1 MNHNS and CDR2 SASEGT. V was trimmed by 2 bases and J by 4 bases, leaving 20 bases between them. The CDR3 runs 17 residues. CDR3 nucleotide sequence: TGTGCCAGCAGTGAACAGTGGTCAGGGCAATTGTTCACTGAAGCTTTCTTT. Protein product: CASSEQWSGQLFTEAFF.

The chain employs TRBV7-6 and TRBJ2-1; a weak D match, TRBD2 (5 bases). Per germline, CDR1 SGHVS and CDR2 FNYEAQ. Trimming took off 5 bases at V and 7 bases at J, with 18 bases between the two ends. The length of the CDR3 is 15 residues. CDR3 coding DNA: TGTGCCAGCAGCCCCTGGGGTGGTCGGGATAATGAGCAGTTCTTC. Translated: CASSPWGGRDNEQFF.

The chain employs TRBV12-3 or TRBV12-4 and TRBJ2-7, with 7 bases matching TRBD2. J was trimmed by 7 bases and V by 0 bases; bases with no gene match: 3. The CDR3 is 13 residues long. In DNA, the CDR3 is TGTGCCAGCAGTTTAGCGGGAGCGGGAGAGCAGTACTTC. This encodes CASSLAGAGEQYF.

This chain links TRBV2 with TRBJ1-6, with D uncertain. With 8 bases removed from V and 7 bases from J, the gap between germline ends came to 18 bases. The CDR3 covers 15 residues. The germline gives CDR1 SNHLY, CDR2 FYNNEI. The CDR3 coding sequence is TGTGCCAGCCGCGACTCTACACAGCGGAATTCACCCCTCCACTTT. It is translated as CASRDSTQRNSPLHF.

The chain joins TRBV12-5 to TRBJ2-2; 12 positions agree with TRBD2. After removal of 2 bases from V and 7 bases from J, the junction contained 14 bases not matched to a gene. The germline CDR1 and CDR2 sequences are LGHNT and FRNRAP. The CDR3 sequence is 19 residues long. The DNA of the CDR3 is TGTGCTAGTGGTTTGAGCCCCCTAATCTCTAGCGGGGGGGGCGGGGAGCTGTTTTTT. Encoded protein: CASGLSPLISSGGGGELFF.

The CDR3 here is CSVEDRVTTEAFF. CDR3 nucleotide sequence: TGCAGCGTTGAGGACAGGGTGACCACTGAAGCTTTCTTT. This chain uses TRBV29-1 with TRBJ1-1; 8 nucleotides match TRBD1. The CDR3 runs 13 residues. With 3 bases clipped from V and 4 bases from J, the junction kept 4 bases outside the gene matches. CDR1 and CDR2 (germline): SQVTM, ANQGSEA.